A selection of T cell receptor beta chains follows, all from one sample in a study of PD-1 blockade in mismatch repair-deficient tumors. TCRdb's table, derived via immunoSEQ multiplex PCR, lists solely in-frame clones and lacks some. The table has approximately 25,000 clones, nearly 85% seen once. Sequencing was performed on peripheral blood, taken 12 weeks after starting pembrolizumab. These receptors all come from an adult with mismatch repair-deficient cancer. CDR3s include the opening cysteine and the closing phenylalanine or tryptophan. Each record gives: clone size, V gene, D gene, J gene, CDR3 DNA, CDR3 protein. D genes are given only for firm matches. Size is omitted from some rows. Given values are once, few, many or a class for expanded clones.

.	TRBV19	.	TRBJ1-2	TGTGCCAGTACCCGAACCGGGACGGAAGGCTACACCTTC	CASTRTGTEGYTF
.	TRBV6-5	TRBD1	TRBJ2-7	TGTGCCAGCAGGGAACAGGGGAAGGACTACGAGCAGTACTTC	CASREQGKDYEQYF
.	TRBV7-9	.	TRBJ2-3	TGTGCCAGCAGCTTAGAGGGTGTCCCCCGCACAGATACGCAGTATTTT	CASSLEGVPRTDTQYF
.	TRBV5-4	.	TRBJ2-3	TGTGCCAGCAGCTTGTCGACAGGCCCCGATACGCAGTATTTT	CASSLSTGPDTQYF
.	TRBV5-1	.	TRBJ2-1	TGCGCCAGCAGCTTGGTTTCGGTAGGCAGGAGCTCCTACAATGAGCAGTTCTTC	CASSLVSVGRSSYNEQFF
.	TRBV5-5	TRBD1	TRBJ2-5	TGTGCCAGCAGCTTGGGCGACAGGGGAAACCAAGAGACCCAGTACTTC	CASSLGDRGNQETQYF
few	TRBV7-3	TRBD2	TRBJ2-3	TGTGCCAGCAGCAAACTAGCGGGAGGCACAGATACGCAGTATTTT	CASSKLAGGTDTQYF
.	TRBV6-5	.	TRBJ2-2	TGTGCCAGCAGCATGCAGACGGGGGAGCTGTTTTTT	CASSMQTGELFF
.	TRBV19	TRBD1	TRBJ2-2	TGTGCCAGTAGTCCCCTCGGGACAGATACCGGGGAGCTGTTTTTT	CASSPLGTDTGELFF
.	TRBV5-8	.	TRBJ1-5	TGTGCCAGCAGCGGGCGGGGGGCCCAAGATCAGCCCCAGCATTTT	CASSGRGAQDQPQHF
.	TRBV5-4	.	TRBJ2-7	TGTGCCAGCAGCTTCGCAGGTTCCTACGAGCAGTACTTC	CASSFAGSYEQYF
once	TRBV10-1	.	TRBJ2-3	TGCGCCAGCAGTGAGTCCCATCGCGACAGGAGCACAGATACGCAGTATTTT	CASSESHRDRSTDTQYF
.	TRBV28	TRBD1	TRBJ2-7	TGTGCCAGCAGTTTGTACAGGGGCGGCGAGCAGTACTTC	CASSLYRGGEQYF
.	TRBV18	TRBD1	TRBJ2-5	TGTGCCAGCTCAGGGGACAGGGGAGAGACCCAGTACTTC	CASSGDRGETQYF